This section outlines one T cell receptor (beta chain) sequence together with its context. These data belong to a study of blood T cell repertoires in COVID-19. At the level of the study: Samples came from the United States, Italy and Spain, spanning acute and convalescent COVID-19. T cells, B-cell-depleted T cells, or PBMCs supplied cDNA or gDNA.

In the authors' methods: From reference gene primer amplification, estimates of nucleated cell counts were derived. Sequencing used immunoSEQ multiplex PCR; TCRdb keeps in-frame clones, though not all of them. The DNA was the basis for D and trimming; V, J and clone size are from that table. The data contain hundreds of thousands of clones, just over 85% of them singletons. The CDR3 runs to 15 residues. With V trimmed by 0 bases and J by 8 bases, 8 bases remained unmatched. The germline gives CDR1 MNHEY, CDR2 SVGAGI. The rearrangement links TRBV6-5 to TRBJ1-2; 8 bases align to TRBD1. The receptor comes from a woman aged 30 to 39 with active or convalescent COVID-19. Sequences were obtained from peripheral blood. CDR3 loop: CASSYSGGQGGGYTF. CDR3 coding DNA: TGTGCCAGCAGTTACTCAGGTGGACAGGGCGGAGGCTACACCTTC.